The clone carrying this T cell receptor beta chain was seen a few times. Its target is unknown. From the PCR reads, TCRdb called clonotypes with MiXCR, one entry per CDR3 protein. The sample carries over 85,000 distinct CDR3 sequences, more than 20% recorded once. In the sort, naive CD8 T cells were defined as CD8+CD4-CCR7+CD45RA+. These data originate in a study of molecular identifiers for immune sequencing clone quantification. For the study at large: Four portions were sequenced after RNA from approximately 22,000 or 94,000 naive CD8 cells was split five ways in replicates.

Notes on the study in general: Clones of above 20 RNA copies carried over 98% of effector molecules; in naive cells they carried under 1%. In a background of around 1 million naive cells, spiked Jurkat TCR RNA from one cell was reportedly detectable.

The junction had 14 bases not matched to a gene; V was cut back by 7 bases and J by 0 bases. From germline, CDR1 is SQVTM and CDR2 ANQGSEA. The CDR3 has 17 amino acids. The V gene is TRBV29-1, the J gene TRBJ2-1, with 8 bases lining up with TRBD2. The sequence came from a human donor in good health. Some libraries in this study had Jurkat cell RNA spiked in. Sequencing input: naive CD8+ T cells from blood, with Jurkat cell RNA spiked in. Subset denoted: FACS-sorted CD8+CD4-CCR7+CD45RA+ naive T cells. CDR3 nucleotide sequence: TGCAGCGCTGCGATAGAAGCGGGACTAGACTCCTACAATGAGCAGTTCTTC. Protein sequence: CSAAIEAGLDSYNEQFF.